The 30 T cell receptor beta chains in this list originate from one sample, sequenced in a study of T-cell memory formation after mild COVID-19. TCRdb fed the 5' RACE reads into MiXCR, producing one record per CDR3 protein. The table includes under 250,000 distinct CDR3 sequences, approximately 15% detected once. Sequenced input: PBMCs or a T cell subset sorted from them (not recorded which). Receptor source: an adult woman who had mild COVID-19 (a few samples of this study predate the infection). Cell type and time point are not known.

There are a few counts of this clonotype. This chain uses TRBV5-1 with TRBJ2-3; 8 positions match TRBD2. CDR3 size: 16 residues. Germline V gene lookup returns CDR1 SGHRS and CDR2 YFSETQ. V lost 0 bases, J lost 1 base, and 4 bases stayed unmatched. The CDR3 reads CASSLAGGRGTDTQYF. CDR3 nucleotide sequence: TGCGCCAGCAGCTTGGCGGGGGGGCGCGGCACAGATACGCAGTATTTT.

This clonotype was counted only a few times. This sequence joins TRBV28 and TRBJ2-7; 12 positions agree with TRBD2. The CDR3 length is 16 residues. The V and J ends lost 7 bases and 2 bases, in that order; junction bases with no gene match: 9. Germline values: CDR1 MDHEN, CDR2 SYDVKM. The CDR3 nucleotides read TGTGCCAGCACTCCCGGGGGACTAGCGGGCACCTACGAGCAGTACTTC. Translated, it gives CASTPGGLAGTYEQYF.

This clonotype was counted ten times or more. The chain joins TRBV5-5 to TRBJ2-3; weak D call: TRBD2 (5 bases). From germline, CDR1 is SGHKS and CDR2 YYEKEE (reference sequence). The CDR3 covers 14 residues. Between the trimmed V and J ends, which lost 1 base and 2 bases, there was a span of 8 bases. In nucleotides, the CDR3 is TGTGCCAGCAGCTTGACGAGGGTCACAGATACGCAGTATTTT. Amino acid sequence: CASSLTRVTDTQYF.

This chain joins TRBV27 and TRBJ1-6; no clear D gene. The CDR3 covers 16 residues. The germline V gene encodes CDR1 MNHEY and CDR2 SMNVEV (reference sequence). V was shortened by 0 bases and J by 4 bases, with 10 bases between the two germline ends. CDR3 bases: TGTGCCAGCAGTTTATCGGCGGCAGCTTATAATTCACCCCTCCACTTT. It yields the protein CASSLSAAAYNSPLHF.

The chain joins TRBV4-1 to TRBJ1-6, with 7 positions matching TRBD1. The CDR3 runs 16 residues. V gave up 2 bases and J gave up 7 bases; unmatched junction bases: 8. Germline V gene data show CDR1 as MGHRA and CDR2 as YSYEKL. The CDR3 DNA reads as TGCGCCAGCAGCCAAAGACAGGGAGCCCTGAATTCACCCCTCCACTTT. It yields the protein CASSQRQGALNSPLHF.

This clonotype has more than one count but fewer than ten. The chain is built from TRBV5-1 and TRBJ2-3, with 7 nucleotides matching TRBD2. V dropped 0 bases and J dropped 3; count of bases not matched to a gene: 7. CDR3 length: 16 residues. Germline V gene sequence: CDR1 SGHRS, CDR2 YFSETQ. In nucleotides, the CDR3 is TGCGCCAGCAGCTTGGGCCAGGGCGGGGGTACAGATACGCAGTATTTT. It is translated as CASSLGQGGGTDTQYF.

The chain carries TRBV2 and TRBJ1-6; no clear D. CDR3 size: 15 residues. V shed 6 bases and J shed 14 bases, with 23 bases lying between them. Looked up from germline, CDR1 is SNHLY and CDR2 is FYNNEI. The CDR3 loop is CASSSPPSNLGALHF. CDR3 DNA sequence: TGTGCCAGCAGCTCCCCCCCATCCAATCTTGGGGCCCTCCACTTT. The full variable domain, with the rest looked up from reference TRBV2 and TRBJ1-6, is EPEVTQTPSHQVTQMGQEVILRCVPISNHLYFYWYRQILGQKVEFLVSFYNNEISEKSEIFDDQFSVERPDGSNFTLKIRSTKLEDSAMYFCASSSPPSNLGALHFGNGTRLTVT.

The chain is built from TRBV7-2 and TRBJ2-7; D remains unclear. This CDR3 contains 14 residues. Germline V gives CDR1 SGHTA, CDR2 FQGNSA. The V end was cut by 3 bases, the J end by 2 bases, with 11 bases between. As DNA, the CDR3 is TGTGCCAGCAGCTTGGGCTACTCAACCTACGAGCAGTACTTC. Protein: CASSLGYSTYEQYF.

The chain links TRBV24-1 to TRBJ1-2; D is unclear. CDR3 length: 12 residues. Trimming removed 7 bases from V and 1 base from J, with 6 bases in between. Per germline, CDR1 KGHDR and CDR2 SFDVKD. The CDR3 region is CATSLDNYGYTF. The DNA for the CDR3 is TGTGCCACCAGCCTGGATAACTATGGCTACACCTTC.

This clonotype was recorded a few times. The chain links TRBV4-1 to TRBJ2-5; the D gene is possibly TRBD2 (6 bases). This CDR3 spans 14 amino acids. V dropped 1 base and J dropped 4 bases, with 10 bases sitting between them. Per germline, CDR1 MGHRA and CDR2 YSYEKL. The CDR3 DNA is TGCGCCAGCAGCCAAGTGGGACTTCTAGAGACCCAGTACTTC. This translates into CASSQVGLLETQYF.

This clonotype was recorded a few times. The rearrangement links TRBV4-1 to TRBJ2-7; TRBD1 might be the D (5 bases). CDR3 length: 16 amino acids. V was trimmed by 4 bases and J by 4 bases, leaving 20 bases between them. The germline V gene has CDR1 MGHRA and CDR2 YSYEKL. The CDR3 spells CASSPEGAAEFYEQYF. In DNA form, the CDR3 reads TGCGCCAGCAGCCCAGAAGGGGCTGCGGAATTTTACGAGCAGTACTTC.

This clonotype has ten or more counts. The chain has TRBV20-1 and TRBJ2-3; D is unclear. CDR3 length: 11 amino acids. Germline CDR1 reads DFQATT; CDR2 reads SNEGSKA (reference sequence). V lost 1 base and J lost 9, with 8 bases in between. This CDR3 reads CSARGPRTQYF. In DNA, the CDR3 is TGCAGTGCTAGAGGGCCCAGAACGCAGTATTTT.

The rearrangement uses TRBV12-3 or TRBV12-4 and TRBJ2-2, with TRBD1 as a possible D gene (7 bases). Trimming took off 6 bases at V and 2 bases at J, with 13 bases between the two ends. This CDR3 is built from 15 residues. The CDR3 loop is CASSRQGGNTGELFF. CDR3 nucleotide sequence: TGTGCCAGCAGCCGACAGGGAGGCAACACCGGGGAGCTGTTTTTT.

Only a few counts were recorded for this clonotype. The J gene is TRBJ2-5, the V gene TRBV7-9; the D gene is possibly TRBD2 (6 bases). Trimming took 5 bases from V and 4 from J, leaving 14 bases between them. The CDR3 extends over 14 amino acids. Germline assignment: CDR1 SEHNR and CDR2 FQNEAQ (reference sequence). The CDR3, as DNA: TGTGCCAGCAGCCGACCGACTAGTGGAGAGACCCAGTACTTC. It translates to CASSRPTSGETQYF.

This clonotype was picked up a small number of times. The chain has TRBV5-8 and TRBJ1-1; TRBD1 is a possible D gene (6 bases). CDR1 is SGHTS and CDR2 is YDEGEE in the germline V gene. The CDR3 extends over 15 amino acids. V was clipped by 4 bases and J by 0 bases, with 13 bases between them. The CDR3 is CASSPTGIVNTEAFF. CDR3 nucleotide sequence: TGTGCCAGCAGCCCCACAGGGATTGTGAACACTGAAGCTTTCTTT. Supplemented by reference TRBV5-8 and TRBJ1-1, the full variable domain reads EAGVTQSPTHLIKTRGQQATLRCSPISGHTSVYWYQQALGLGLQFLLWYDEGEERNRGNFPPRFSGRQFPNYSSELNVNALELEDSALYLCASSPTGIVNTEAFFGQGTRLTVV.

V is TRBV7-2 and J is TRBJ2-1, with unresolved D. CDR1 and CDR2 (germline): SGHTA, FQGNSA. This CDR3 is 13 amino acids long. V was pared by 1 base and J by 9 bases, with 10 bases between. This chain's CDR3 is CASSLGLAGEQFF. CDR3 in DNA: TGTGCCAGCAGCTTAGGACTTGCCGGTGAGCAGTTCTTC.

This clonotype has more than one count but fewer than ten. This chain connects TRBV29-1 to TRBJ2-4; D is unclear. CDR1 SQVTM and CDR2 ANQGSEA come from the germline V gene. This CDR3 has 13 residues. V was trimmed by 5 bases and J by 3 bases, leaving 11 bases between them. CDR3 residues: CSVKQRHKNIQYF. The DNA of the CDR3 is TGCAGCGTTAAACAGCGACACAAAAACATTCAGTACTTC. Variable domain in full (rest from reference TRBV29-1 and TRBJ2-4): SAVISQKPSRDICQRGTSLTIQCQVDSQVTMMFWYRQQPGQSLTLIATANQGSEATYESGFVIDKFPISRPNLTFSTLTVSNMSPEDSSIYLCSVKQRHKNIQYFGAGTRLSVL.

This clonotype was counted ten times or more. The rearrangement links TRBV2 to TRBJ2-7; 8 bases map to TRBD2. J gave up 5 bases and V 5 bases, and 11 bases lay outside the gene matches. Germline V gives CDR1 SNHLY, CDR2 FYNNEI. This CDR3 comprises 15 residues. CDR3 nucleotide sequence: TGTGCCAGCAGTACTCCAGCGGGAGTAGTCCACGAGCAGTACTTC. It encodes CASSTPAGVVHEQYF.

The CDR3, as DNA: TGTGCCTGGAGCCTTACGCCACGAGGCTACACCTTC. It encodes CAWSLTPRGYTF. The gene calls are TRBV30 and TRBJ1-2; D gene ambiguous. The germline CDR1 and CDR2 sequences are GTSNPN and SVGIG (reference sequence). V lost 3 bases to trimming and J lost 8 bases, with 13 bases between them. The CDR3 has 12 amino acids.

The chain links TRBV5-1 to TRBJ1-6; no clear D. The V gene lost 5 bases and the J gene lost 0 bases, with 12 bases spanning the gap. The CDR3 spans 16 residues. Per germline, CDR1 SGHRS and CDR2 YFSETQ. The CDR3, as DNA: TGCGCCAGCAGATTAGACAAGAGCTCCTATAATTCACCCCTCCACTTT. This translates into CASRLDKSSYNSPLHF.

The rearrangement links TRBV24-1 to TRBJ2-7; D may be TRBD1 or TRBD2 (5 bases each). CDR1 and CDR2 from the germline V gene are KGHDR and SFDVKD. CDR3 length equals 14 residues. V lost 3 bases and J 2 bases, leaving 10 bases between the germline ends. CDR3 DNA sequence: TGTGCCACCAGTGATGCAGGGAGACCCTACGAGCAGTACTTC. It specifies CATSDAGRPYEQYF.

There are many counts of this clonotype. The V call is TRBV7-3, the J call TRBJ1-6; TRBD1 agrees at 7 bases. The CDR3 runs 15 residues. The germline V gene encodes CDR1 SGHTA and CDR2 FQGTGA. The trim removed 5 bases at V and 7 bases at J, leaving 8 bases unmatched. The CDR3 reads CASSASPGQNSPLHF. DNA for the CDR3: TGTGCCAGCAGCGCGTCCCCGGGACAGAATTCACCCCTCCACTTT.

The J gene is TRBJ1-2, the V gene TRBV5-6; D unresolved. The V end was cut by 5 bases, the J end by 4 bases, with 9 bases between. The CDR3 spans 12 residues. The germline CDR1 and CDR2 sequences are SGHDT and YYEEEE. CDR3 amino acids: CASSDRIYGYTF. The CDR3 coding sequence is TGTGCCAGCAGTGACCGTATCTATGGCTACACCTTC.

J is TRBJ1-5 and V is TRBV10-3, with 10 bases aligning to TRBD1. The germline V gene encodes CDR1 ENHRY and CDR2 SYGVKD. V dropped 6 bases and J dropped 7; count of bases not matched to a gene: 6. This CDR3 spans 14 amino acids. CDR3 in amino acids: CAISVGTGDQPQHF. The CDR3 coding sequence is TGTGCCATCAGCGTTGGGACAGGGGACCAGCCCCAGCATTTT.

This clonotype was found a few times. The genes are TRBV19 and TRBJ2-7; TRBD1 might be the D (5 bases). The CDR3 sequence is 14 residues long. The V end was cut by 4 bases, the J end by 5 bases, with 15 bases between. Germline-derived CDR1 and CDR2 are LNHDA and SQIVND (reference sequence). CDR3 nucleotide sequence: TGTGCCAGTAGTAACGTAGGGGATTTGAACGAGCAGTACTTC. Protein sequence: CASSNVGDLNEQYF.

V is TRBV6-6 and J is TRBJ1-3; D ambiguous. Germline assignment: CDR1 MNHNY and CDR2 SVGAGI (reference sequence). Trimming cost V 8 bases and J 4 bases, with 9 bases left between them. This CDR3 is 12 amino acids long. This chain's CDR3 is CASQSLGNTIYF. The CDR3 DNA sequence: TGTGCCAGCCAATCGTTGGGAAACACCATATATTTT.

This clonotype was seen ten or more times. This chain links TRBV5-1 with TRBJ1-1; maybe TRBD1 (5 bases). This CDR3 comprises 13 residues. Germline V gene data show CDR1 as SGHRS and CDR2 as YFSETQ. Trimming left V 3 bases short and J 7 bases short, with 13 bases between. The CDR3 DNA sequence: TGCGCCAGCAGCTCCCCAGGGACCCTTGAAGCTTTCTTT. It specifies CASSSPGTLEAFF.

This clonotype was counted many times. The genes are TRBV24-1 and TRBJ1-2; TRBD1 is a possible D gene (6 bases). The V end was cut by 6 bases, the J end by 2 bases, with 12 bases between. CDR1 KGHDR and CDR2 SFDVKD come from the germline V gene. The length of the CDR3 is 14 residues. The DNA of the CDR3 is TGTGCCACCAGTAGGAATGACAGGAACTATGGCTACACCTTC. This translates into CATSRNDRNYGYTF.

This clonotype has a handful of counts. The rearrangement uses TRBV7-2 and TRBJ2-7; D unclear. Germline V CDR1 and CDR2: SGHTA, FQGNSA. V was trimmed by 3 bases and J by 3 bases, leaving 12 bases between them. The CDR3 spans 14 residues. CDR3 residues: CASSFLLENYEQYF. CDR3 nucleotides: TGTGCCAGCAGCTTCCTCCTAGAGAACTACGAGCAGTACTTC.

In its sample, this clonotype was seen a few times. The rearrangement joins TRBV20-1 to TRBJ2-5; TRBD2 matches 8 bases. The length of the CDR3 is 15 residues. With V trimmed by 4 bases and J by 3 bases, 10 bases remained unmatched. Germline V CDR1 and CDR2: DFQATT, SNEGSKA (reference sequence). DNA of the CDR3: TGCAGTGCTACCGTACTACTAGCGGCAGAAGAGACCCAGTACTTC. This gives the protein CSATVLLAAEETQYF.